This T cell receptor (beta chain) was captured by sequencing in a study of shared clonotypes between healthy human individuals. Across the whole study: The study enrolled two women and a few men aged 18 to 49. Study conclusions and caveats: Naive subsets generally exceeded memory subsets in estimated richness.

On this clone itself: No antigen is known for it.

Using immunoSEQ multiplex PCR, the repertoire was profiled, and TCRdb retains in-frame clones only, with some absent. Altogether 1,500,000 or so clones are present, roughly 96% being singletons, with the ten largest covering approximately 1.1%. CDR3 size: 11 residues. The V and J ends lost 3 bases and 8 bases respectively, with 5 bases between them. Germline V gene sequence: CDR1 SEHNR, CDR2 FQNEAQ (reference sequence). The V gene is TRBV7-9, the J gene TRBJ2-1; unclear D gene. Sample: naive CD4+ T cells sorted from blood. Subset defined: CD45RA+ positively selected. The TCR comes from a young man in good health. The chain's CDR3 is CASSFLYEQFF. CDR3 coding DNA: TGTGCCAGCAGCTTTTTGTATGAGCAGTTCTTC.